What follows describes a single T cell receptor beta chain. The antigen is not known. The sample is drawn from a study of shared clonotypes between healthy human individuals. Replicate sorted-subset PCRs were loaded with around 0.2 ug DNA, 30,000 to 35,000 T cell genomes. TCRdb's copy holds only in-frame clones and misses some; the assay was immunoSEQ multiplex PCR. This sample yields 2 million or so clones, of which less than 95% are seen a single time; roughly 1% belongs to the top ten. CD8 cells classed as naive were CD45RO-negative and positively selected for CCR7, excluding terminally differentiated effector memory CD45RA+ cells. The germline gives CDR1 SNHLY, CDR2 FYNNEI. There are 17 residues in the CDR3. V was trimmed by 7 bases and J by 3 bases, leaving 19 bases between them. Broader study findings: Despite large depth, rarefaction showed incomplete sorted-subset sequencing. Researchers found naive subsets generally carried larger estimated richness than memory subsets. Generation probability values for non-shared clonotypes were lower than those for clonotypes shared by all four donors.

The source of this sequence is a man aged 18 to 29 in good health. The sequenced material came from naive CD8+ T cells sorted from blood. The V and J genes are TRBV2 and TRBJ1-6, with D perhaps TRBD1 (5 bases). The CDR3 protein is CASKRTTGDNYNSPLHF. CDR3 nucleotides: TGTGCCAGCAAAAGAACCACAGGCGACAACTATAATTCACCCCTCCACTTT.